This record concerns one TCR beta chain sequence. Original processing methods: By means of reference gene primer amplification, nucleated cell counts were estimated. Generated by immunoSEQ multiplex PCR, the TCRdb table keeps only in-frame clones and is missing some. That table furnishes V, J and clone size, whereas the DNA furnished D and trimming. Here the sample spans about 360,000 clones, roughly 90% being singletons. A Seattle source enrolled patients during active infection and followed them longitudinally. The CDR3 loop spans 16 amino acids. Germline values: CDR1 SGHRS, CDR2 YFSETQ. Losses at the gene ends were 6 bases for V and 0 bases for J; bases not matched to a gene: 11. The data were taken from a study of blood T cell repertoires in COVID-19. Study-wide context: The United States, Italy and Spain provided the acute and convalescent COVID-19 samples. PBMCs, B-cell-depleted T cells, or T cells were the source of the cDNA or gDNA that made up the material.

This TCR came from a woman aged 60-70 years with COVID-19, enrolled during active disease. The chain uses TRBV5-1 and TRBJ2-5, with 7 bases matching TRBD1. Specimen: peripheral blood. The CDR3 sequence: CASNPGTGQYQETQYF. For the CDR3, the DNA is TGCGCCAGCAACCCCGGGACGGGACAGTACCAAGAGACCCAGTACTTC.